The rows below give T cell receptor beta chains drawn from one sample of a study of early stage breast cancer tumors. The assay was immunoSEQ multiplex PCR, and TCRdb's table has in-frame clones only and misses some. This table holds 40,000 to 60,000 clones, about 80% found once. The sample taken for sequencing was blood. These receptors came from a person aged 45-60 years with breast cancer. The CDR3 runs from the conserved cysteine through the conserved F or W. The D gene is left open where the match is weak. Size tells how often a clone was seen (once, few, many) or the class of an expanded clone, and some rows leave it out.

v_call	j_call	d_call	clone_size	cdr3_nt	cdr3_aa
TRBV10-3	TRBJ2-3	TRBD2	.	TGTGCCATCAGCCCCGGGACTAGCGGGGGGGGTAATACGCAGTATTTT	CAISPGTSGGGNTQYF
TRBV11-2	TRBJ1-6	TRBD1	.	TGTGCCAGCAGCGAGAACGGGACAGGGTTTTATAATTCACCCCTCCACTTT	CASSENGTGFYNSPLHF
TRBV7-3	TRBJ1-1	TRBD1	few	TGTGCCAGCAGCCCCCCAGGGGGCAGAGTCACTGAAGCTTTCTTT	CASSPPGGRVTEAFF
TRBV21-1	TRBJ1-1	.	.	TGTGCCAGCAGCATGACCCGGGACAGGGGACTGAACACTGAAGCTTTCTTT	CASSMTRDRGLNTEAFF
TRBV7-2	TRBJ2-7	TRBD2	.	TGTGCCAGCAGCTCAATACTAGCGGGAGAGTACGAGCAGTACTTC	CASSSILAGEYEQYF
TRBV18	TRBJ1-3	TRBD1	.	TGTGCCAGCTCACCCGGACAGGGGAGGGGAAACACCATATATTTT	CASSPGQGRGNTIYF
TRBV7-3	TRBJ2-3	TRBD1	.	TGTGCCAGCAGCCGGGACAGGGTCACAGATACGCAGTATTTT	CASSRDRVTDTQYF
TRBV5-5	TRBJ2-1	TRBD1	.	TGTGCCAGCAGCTTGGGAATGGGACAGGGTAAGAATGAGCAGTTCTTC	CASSLGMGQGKNEQFF
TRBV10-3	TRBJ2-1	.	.	TGTGCCATCAGTGAGCCCGCAGGGCTCTACAATGAGCAGTTCTTC	CAISEPAGLYNEQFF
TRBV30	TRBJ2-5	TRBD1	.	TGTGCCTGGGCACAGGGGCAAGAGACCCAGTACTTC	CAWAQGQETQYF
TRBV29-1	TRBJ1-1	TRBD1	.	TGCAGCGTAGTAAAGGGACAGGGGAACACTGAAGCTTTCTTT	CSVVKGQGNTEAFF
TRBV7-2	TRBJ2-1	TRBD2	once	TGTGCCAGCAGCCCATCGGTACTAGCGGGAGATGAGCAGTTCTTC	CASSPSVLAGDEQFF
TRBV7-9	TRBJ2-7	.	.	TGTGCCAGCAGCTTAGACAGGAGCTCCTACGAGCAGTACTTC	CASSLDRSSYEQYF
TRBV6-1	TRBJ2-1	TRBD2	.	TGTGCCAGTGAGGCTAGCGGGCACAATGAGCAGTTCTTC	CASEASGHNEQFF
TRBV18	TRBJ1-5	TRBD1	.	TGTGCCAGCTCACCGCGAGAACTCAGGGGGTGGTATAGCAATCAGCCCCAGCATTTT	CASSPRELRGWYSNQPQHF
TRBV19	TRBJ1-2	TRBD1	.	TGTGCCAGTAGTATAGACATGACAGGGGGCAGCTATGGCTACACCTTC	CASSIDMTGGSYGYTF
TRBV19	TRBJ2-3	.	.	TGTGCCAGTAGTATAGCGGGTCAGACGCAGTATTTT	CASSIAGQTQYF
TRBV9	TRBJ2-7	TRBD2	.	TGTGCCAGCAGCGTAAATCTGGGCGGGAGTAACTACGAGCAGTACTTC	CASSVNLGGSNYEQYF
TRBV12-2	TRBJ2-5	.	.	TGTGCAAGTCGCTTAGCCCGGCAGGTAGGGGAGACCCAGTACTTC	CASRLARQVGETQYF
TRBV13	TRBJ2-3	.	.	TGTGCCAGCAGCTTTTGGGCCCTATACACAGATACGCAGTATTTT	CASSFWALYTDTQYF
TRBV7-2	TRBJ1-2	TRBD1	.	TGTGCCAGCAGCAAACAGGGGGTTGGCTATGGCTACACCTTC	CASSKQGVGYGYTF
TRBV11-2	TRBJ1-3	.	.	TGTGCCAGCAGCTTAGAGGGATTTGGCGGGGACACCATATATTTT	CASSLEGFGGDTIYF
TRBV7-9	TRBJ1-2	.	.	TGTGCCAGCAGCCGTCTCAGGGATGGCTACACCTTC	CASSRLRDGYTF
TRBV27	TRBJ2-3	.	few	TGTGCCAGCAGTTCCCTTAACTTTGCATCAGATACGCAGTATTTT	CASSSLNFASDTQYF
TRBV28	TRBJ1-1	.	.	TGTGCCAGTACTACAGGGAGTGTCGGCGCCGAAGCTTTCTTT	CASTTGSVGAEAFF
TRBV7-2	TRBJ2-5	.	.	TGTGCCAGCAGCAAGGACGCGACCCAGTACTTC	CASSKDATQYF
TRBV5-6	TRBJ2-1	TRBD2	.	TGTGCCAGCAGCTCCCCGGGACTAGCGGACTACAATGAGCAGTTCTTC	CASSSPGLADYNEQFF
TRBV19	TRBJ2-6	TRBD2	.	TGTGCCAGTAGTAAATACTGGAGCGGGGGGGGCTCTGGGGCCAACGTCCTGACTTTC	CASSKYWSGGGSGANVLTF
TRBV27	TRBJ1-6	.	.	TGTGCCAGCAGAAACCCTTGGTCACCCCTCCACTTT	CASRNPWSPLHF
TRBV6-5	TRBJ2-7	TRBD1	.	TGTGCCAGCAGTTACGGGACAGATTACTACGAGCAGTACTTC	CASSYGTDYYEQYF
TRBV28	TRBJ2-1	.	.	TGTGCCAGCATCACCTGGTCAGTGGGTGGGAATGAGCAGTTCTTC	CASITWSVGGNEQFF
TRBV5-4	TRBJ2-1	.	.	TGTGCCAGCAGCTTCTCCGGTTCGGCTAGGGGCTACAATGAGCAGTTCTTC	CASSFSGSARGYNEQFF
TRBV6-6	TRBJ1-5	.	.	TGTGCCAGCAGCGGGCGGGCCGGGAATCAGCCCCAGCATTTT	CASSGRAGNQPQHF
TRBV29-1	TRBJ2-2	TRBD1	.	TGCAGCGTTGTACGACAGGGTTACGACACCGGGGAGCTGTTTTTT	CSVVRQGYDTGELFF
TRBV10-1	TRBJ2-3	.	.	TGCGCCAGCAGTGAGTACGGGGGAGATACGCAGTATTTT	CASSEYGGDTQYF
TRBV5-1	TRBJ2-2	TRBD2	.	TGCGCCAGCAGCTCCCCTGGCGGGAGTACCCCCGGGGAGCTGTTTTTT	CASSSPGGSTPGELFF
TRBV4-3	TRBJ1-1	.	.	TGCGCCAGCAGCCAAGTGCTGAACACTGAAGCTTTCTTT	CASSQVLNTEAFF
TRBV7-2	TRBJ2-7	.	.	TGTGCCAGCAGCTTAACGGTGCGGAGGTTGAAGTACAGGGTTTACGAGCAGTACTTC	CASSLTVRRLKYRVYEQYF
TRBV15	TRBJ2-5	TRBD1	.	TGTGCCACCAGCAGAGATCCGGGACAGCAAGAGACCCAGTACTTC	CATSRDPGQQETQYF
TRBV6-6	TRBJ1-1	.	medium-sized	TGTGCCAGCAGTTACTCAGGGACATCGAACACTGAAGCTTTCTTT	CASSYSGTSNTEAFF
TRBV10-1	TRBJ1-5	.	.	TGCGCCACCGGGGAAGGGTACCAGCCCCAGCATTTT	CATGEGYQPQHF
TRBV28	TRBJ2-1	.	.	TGTGCCAGCAGCCAGTGGGGGGGCCTGAATGAGCAGTTCTTC	CASSQWGGLNEQFF
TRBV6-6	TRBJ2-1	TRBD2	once	TGTGCCAGCACCGTGGGGGGGGGAAGCTCCTACAATGAGCAGTTCTTC	CASTVGGGSSYNEQFF
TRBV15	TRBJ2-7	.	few	TGTGCCACCAGCAGAGGTGAGAACGAGCAGTACTTC	CATSRGENEQYF
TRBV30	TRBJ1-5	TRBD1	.	TGTGCCTGGAGTGGACAGGGCCAAGGGCAGCCCCAGCATTTT	CAWSGQGQGQPQHF